This entry is about one TCR beta chain. This entry comes from a study of low-dose radiotherapy and immunotherapy resistance in tumors. The time point here: after trial treatment. The treatment was: LDRT plus nivolumab, ipilimumab, low-dose cyclophosphamide and aspirin (RACIN trial). As their treatment, donors received nivolumab, ipilimumab, aspirin, low-dose cyclophosphamide and low-dose radiotherapy. First-strand cDNA relied on TRAV- and TRBV-specific primers spanning alpha and beta chains. The PCR that amplified TCRs ran for around 20 cycles, relying on a constant-region primer and a V-primer adapter. After the mRNA was isolated, it was amplified using in vitro transcription. TCRdb passed the reads through MiXCR, listing each CDR3 protein once. The sample holds around 100,000 distinct CDR3 sequences, less than 25% seen once. This TCR came from a male donor with prostate cancer. Specimen: PBMCs, collected after low-dose radiotherapy plus immunotherapy.

The CDR3 spells CASSEFEVAGNNEQFF. DNA for the CDR3: TGTGCCAGCAGTGAATTTGAGGTAGCGGGGAACAATGAGCAGTTCTTC. The chain couples TRBV25-1 to TRBJ2-1; 8 nucleotides agree with TRBD2. The germline CDR1 and CDR2 sequences are MGHDK and SYGVNS. The V gene end was trimmed by 1 base and the J gene end by 5 bases; junction bases not matched to a gene: 7. The length of the CDR3 is 16 residues.